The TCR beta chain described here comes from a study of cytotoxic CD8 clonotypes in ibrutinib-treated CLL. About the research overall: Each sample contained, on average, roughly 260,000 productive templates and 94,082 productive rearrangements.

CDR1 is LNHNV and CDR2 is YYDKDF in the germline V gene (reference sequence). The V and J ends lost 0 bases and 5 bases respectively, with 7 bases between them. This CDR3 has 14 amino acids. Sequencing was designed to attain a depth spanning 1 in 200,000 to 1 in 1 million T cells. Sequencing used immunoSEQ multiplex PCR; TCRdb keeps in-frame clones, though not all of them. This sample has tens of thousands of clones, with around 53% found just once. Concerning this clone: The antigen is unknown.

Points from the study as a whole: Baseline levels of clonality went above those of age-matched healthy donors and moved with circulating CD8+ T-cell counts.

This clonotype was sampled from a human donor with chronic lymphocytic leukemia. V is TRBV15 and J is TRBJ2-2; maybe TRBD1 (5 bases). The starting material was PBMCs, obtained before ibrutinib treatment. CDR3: CATSRDRVTGELFF. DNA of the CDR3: TGTGCCACCAGCAGAGACAGGGTTACCGGGGAGCTGTTTTTT.